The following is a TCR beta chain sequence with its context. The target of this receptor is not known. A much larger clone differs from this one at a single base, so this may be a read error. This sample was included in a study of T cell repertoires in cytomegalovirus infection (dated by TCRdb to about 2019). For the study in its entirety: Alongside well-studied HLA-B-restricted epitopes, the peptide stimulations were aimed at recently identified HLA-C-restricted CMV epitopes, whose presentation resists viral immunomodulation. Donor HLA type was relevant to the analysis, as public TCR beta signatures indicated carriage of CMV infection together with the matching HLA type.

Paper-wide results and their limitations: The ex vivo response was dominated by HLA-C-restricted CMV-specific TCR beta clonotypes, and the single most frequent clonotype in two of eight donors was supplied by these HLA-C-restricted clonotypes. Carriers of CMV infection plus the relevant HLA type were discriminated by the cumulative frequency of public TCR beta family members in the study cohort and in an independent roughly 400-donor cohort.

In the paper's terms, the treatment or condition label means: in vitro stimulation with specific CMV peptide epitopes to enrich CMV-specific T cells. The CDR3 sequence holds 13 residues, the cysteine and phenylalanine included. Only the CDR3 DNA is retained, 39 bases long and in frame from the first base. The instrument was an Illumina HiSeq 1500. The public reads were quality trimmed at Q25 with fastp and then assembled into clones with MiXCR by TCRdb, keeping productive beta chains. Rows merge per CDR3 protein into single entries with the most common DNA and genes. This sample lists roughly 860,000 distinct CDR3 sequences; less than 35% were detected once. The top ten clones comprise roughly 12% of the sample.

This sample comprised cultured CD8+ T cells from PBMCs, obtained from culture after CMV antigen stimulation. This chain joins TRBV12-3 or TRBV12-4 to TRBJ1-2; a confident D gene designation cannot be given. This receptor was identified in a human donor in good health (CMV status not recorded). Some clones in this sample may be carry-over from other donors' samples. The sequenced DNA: TGTGCCAACAGTCTTTCGGAGGGCTGGGGCTACACCTTC. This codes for CANSLSEGWGYTF.